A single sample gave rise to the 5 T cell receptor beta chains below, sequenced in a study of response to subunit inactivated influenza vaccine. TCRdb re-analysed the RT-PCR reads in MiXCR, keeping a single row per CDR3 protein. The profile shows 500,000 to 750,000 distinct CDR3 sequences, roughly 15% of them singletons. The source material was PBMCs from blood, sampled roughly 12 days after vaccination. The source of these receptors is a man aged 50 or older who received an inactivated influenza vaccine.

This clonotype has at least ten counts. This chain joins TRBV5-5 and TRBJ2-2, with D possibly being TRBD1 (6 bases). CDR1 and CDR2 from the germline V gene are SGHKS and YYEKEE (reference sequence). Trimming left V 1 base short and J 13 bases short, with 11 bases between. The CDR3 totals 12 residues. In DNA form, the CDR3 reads TGTGCCAGCAGCTTGTACCAGGGGCGGCTGTTTTTT. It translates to CASSLYQGRLFF.

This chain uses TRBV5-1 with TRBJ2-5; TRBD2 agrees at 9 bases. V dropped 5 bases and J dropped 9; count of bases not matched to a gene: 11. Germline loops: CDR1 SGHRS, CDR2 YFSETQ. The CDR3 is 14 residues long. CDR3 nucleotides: TGCGCCAGCAGGCCGACTAGCGGAACAGGTCCCCAGTACTTC. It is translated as CASRPTSGTGPQYF.

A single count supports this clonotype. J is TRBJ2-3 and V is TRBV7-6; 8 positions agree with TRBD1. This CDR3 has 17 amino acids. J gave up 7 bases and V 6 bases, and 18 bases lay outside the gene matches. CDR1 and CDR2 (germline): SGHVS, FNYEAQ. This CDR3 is CASSLARRGDRRNTQYF. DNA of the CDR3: TGTGCCAGCAGTCTGGCTAGGAGGGGGGACAGGCGAAATACGCAGTATTTT.

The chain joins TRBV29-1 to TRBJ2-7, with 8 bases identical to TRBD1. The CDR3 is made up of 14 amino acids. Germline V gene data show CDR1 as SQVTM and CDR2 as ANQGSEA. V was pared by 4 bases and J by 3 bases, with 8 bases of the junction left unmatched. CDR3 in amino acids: CSVAGQGLDYEQYF. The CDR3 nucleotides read TGCAGCGTTGCCGGACAGGGACTCGACTACGAGCAGTACTTC.

CDR3 loop: CASVTRDSSTDTQYF. The CDR3 region has the DNA TGTGCCAGCGTCACCCGGGACTCTAGCACAGATACGCAGTATTTT. This chain connects TRBV6-1 to TRBJ2-3; possible D gene TRBD2, 6 bases. The CDR3 consists of 15 residues. Trimming took off 8 bases at V and 0 bases at J, with 15 bases between the two ends. The germline V gene encodes CDR1 MNHNS and CDR2 SASEGT.